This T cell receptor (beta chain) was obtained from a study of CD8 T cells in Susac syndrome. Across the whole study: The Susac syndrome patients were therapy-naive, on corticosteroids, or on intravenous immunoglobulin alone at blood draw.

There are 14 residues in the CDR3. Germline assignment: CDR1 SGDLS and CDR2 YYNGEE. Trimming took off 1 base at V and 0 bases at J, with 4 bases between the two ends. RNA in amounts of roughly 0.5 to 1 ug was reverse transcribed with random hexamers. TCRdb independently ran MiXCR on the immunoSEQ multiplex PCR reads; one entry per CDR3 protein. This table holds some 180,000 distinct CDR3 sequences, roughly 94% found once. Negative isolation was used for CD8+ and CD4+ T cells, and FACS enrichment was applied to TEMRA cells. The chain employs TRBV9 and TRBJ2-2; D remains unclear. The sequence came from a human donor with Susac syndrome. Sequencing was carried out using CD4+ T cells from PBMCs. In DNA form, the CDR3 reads TGTGCCAGCAGCGTACAAGCGAACACCGGGGAGCTGTTTTTT. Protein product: CASSVQANTGELFF. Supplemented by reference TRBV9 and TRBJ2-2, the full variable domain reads DSGVTQTPKHLITATGQRVTLRCSPRSGDLSVYWYQQSLDQGLQFLIQYYNGEERAKGNILERFSAQQFPDLHSELNLSSLELGDSALYFCASSVQANTGELFFGEGSRLTVL.